The source of this T cell receptor (beta chain) is a study of cytotoxic CD8 clonotypes in ibrutinib-treated CLL. Whole-study context: Patients: about 11 relapsed/refractory, approximately 14 treatment-naive, around 17 IGHV unmutated. Overall study findings and caveats: Starting clonality was above that of age-matched healthy donors and tracked circulating CD8+ T-cell counts. Clonotypes that were public were uncommon, and they contracted or stayed stable on treatment. Upon ibrutinib response clonality rose, and upon progression it fell back toward baseline.

Trimming pared 4 bases from V and 5 bases from J, leaving 9 bases between. Germline V gene sequence: CDR1 SNHLY, CDR2 FYNNEI. This CDR3 is built from 12 residues. Libraries were prepared by immunoSEQ multiplex PCR; TCRdb keeps only in-frame clonotypes and omits some of them. The profile shows 15,000 to 20,000 clones, roughly three fifths of them singletons. A remark on this clone: Its specificity is unknown.

This TCR came from a human donor with chronic lymphocytic leukemia. The specimen comprised PBMCs, sampled after 12 months of ibrutinib treatment. This chain connects TRBV2 to TRBJ2-7, with D hard to call. The CDR3 region has the DNA TGTGCCAGCAGTGTAGACCGGAACGAGCAGTACTTC. Amino acid sequence: CASSVDRNEQYF. Filled out from reference TRBV2 and TRBJ2-7, the complete variable domain reads EPEVTQTPSHQVTQMGQEVILRCVPISNHLYFYWYRQILGQKVEFLVSFYNNEISEKSEIFDDQFSVERPDGSNFTLKIRSTKLEDSAMYFCASSVDRNEQYFGPGTRLTVT.